Listed below are T cell receptor beta chains from one sample, sequenced in a study of blood T cell repertoires in COVID-19. Libraries were prepared by immunoSEQ multiplex PCR; TCRdb keeps only in-frame clonotypes and omits some of them. The sample holds about 270,000 clones, around 91% seen once. The sample consisted of PBMCs or T cells enriched from blood (not recorded which). These receptors were taken from a young woman who had recovered from COVID-19. Each CDR3 is given with its conserved first and last residue. D genes are given only for firm matches. Rows give clone size only sometimes, using once, few, many, or a class for an expanded clone.

d_call	v_call	clone_size	j_call	cdr3_aa	cdr3_nt
TRBD1	TRBV5-8	-	TRBJ2-2	CASTPFGNPGQGAGELFF	TGTGCCAGCACCCCCTTCGGAAACCCGGGACAGGGGGCCGGGGAGCTGTTTTTT
TRBD1	TRBV7-9	-	TRBJ1-6	CASSWALTGAGDSPLHF	TGTGCCAGCAGCTGGGCCCTGACAGGGGCAGGGGATTCACCCCTCCACTTT
-	TRBV7-3	-	TRBJ2-2	CASSLSSGGGELFF	TGTGCCAGCAGCTTATCATCTGGAGGCGGGGAGCTGTTTTTT
-	TRBV5-1	-	TRBJ2-2	CASTRGRDGLFF	TGCGCCAGCACCCGCGGCAGGGATGGGCTGTTTTTT
TRBD2	TRBV29-1	-	TRBJ2-3	CSVLGLLTDTQYF	TGCAGCGTTCTGGGACTACTCACAGATACGCAGTATTTT
-	TRBV5-5	-	TRBJ1-2	CASSLSRGNYGYTF	TGTGCCAGCAGCTTGAGCCGAGGAAACTATGGCTACACCTTC
-	TRBV7-9	-	TRBJ1-5	CASSPSVAQSNQPQHF	TGTGCCAGCAGCCCCAGCGTGGCGCAGAGCAATCAGCCCCAGCATTTT
-	TRBV7-9	-	TRBJ1-2	CASSLASGLYGYTF	TGTGCCAGCAGCTTAGCATCAGGGCTCTATGGCTACACCTTC
-	TRBV11-2	-	TRBJ1-1	CASSVDRPPLGTEAFF	TGTGCCAGCAGCGTAGACAGGCCCCCCCTGGGCACTGAAGCTTTCTTT
TRBD1	TRBV9	-	TRBJ1-2	CASSTRQGLIYGYTF	TGTGCCAGCAGCACCCGACAGGGACTCATCTATGGCTACACCTTC
-	TRBV5-1	-	TRBJ2-3	CASSFYSNTDTQYF	TGCGCCAGCAGCTTTTACAGCAATACAGATACGCAGTATTTT
TRBD2	TRBV2	-	TRBJ2-7	CASGTSGATWQYF	TGTGCCAGCGGTACTAGCGGGGCTACGTGGCAGTACTTC
TRBD2	TRBV7-9	-	TRBJ2-5	CASSFRGGTRTQYF	TGTGCCAGCAGCTTTCGCGGGGGGACAAGGACCCAGTACTTC
TRBD2	TRBV9	-	TRBJ2-2	CASSLSGGNTGELFF	TGTGCCAGCAGCCTTAGCGGGGGAAACACCGGGGAGCTGTTTTTT
-	TRBV3-1/TRBV3-2	-	TRBJ2-1	CASSQQPLVHEQFF	TGTGCCAGCAGCCAACAACCCCTAGTCCATGAGCAGTTCTTC
TRBD1	TRBV6-2/TRBV6-3	few	TRBJ1-1	CASSYSLPQGAAEAFF	TGTGCCAGCAGTTACTCACTCCCCCAGGGGGCAGCTGAAGCTTTCTTT
TRBD1	TRBV5-4	once	TRBJ2-1	CASSATGQGYNEQFF	TGTGCCAGCAGCGCGACGGGACAGGGCTACAATGAGCAGTTCTTC
-	TRBV19	-	TRBJ1-5	CASTPGSNQPQHF	TGTGCCAGTACTCCCGGGAGCAATCAGCCCCAGCATTTT
TRBD2	TRBV19	-	TRBJ2-5	CASSIGTSWTQYF	TGTGCCAGTAGTATAGGGACTAGCTGGACCCAGTACTTC
-	TRBV6-4	-	TRBJ2-2	CASRGGTGELFF	TGTGCCAGCAGGGGAGGCACCGGGGAGCTGTTTTTT
-	TRBV28	-	TRBJ2-5	CASGRQPLQETQYF	TGTGCCAGCGGCCGACAGCCTCTCCAAGAGACCCAGTACTTC
TRBD1	TRBV10-2	-	TRBJ1-6	CASSEGTGVVSPLHF	TGCGCCAGCAGTGAGGGGACAGGGGTTGTATCACCCCTCCACTTT
-	TRBV19	-	TRBJ1-2	CASSQQEGYGYTF	TGTGCCAGTAGCCAACAGGAGGGGTATGGCTACACCTTC
-	TRBV5-4	-	TRBJ2-2	CASSLTVPGELFF	TGTGCCAGCAGCCTCACAGTACCCGGGGAGCTGTTTTTT
TRBD2	TRBV15	many	TRBJ2-7	CATSREGLAGGLTYEQYF	TGTGCCACCAGCAGAGAGGGACTAGCGGGGGGACTCACCTACGAGCAGTACTTC
-	TRBV4-1	-	TRBJ1-2	CASSQMSSAANYGYTF	TGCGCCAGCAGCCAGATGTCCTCGGCGGCAAACTATGGCTACACCTTC
-	TRBV19	-	TRBJ1-6	CASSTRGSYNSPLHF	TGTGCCAGTAGTACCAGGGGCTCCTATAATTCACCCCTCCACTTT
-	TRBV6-5	-	TRBJ2-7	CASHPVAGAHEQYF	TGTGCCAGCCACCCCGTGGCAGGGGCCCACGAGCAGTACTTC
-	TRBV11-1	-	TRBJ1-1	CASSYLTGSVEAFF	TGTGCCAGCAGCTACCTTACAGGGTCGGTAGAAGCTTTCTTT
-	TRBV11-2	-	TRBJ1-5	CASSLVGGRNQPQHF	TGTGCCAGCAGCTTAGTGGGAGGCAGAAATCAGCCCCAGCATTTT
-	TRBV19	-	TRBJ2-2	CASSIGAGPSNTGELFF	TGTGCCAGTAGTATAGGGGCAGGTCCGTCGAACACCGGGGAGCTGTTTTTT
TRBD1	TRBV29-1	-	TRBJ2-6	CSVEEYRGIAGANVLTF	TGCAGCGTTGAAGAATACAGGGGCATCGCTGGGGCCAACGTCCTGACTTTC
-	TRBV3-1/TRBV3-2	few	TRBJ2-7	CASSPTEVSYEQYF	TGTGCCAGCAGCCCTACAGAAGTCTCCTACGAGCAGTACTTC
-	TRBV19	-	TRBJ1-1	CASSWGGGTEAFF	TGTGCCAGTAGTTGGGGGGGCGGCACTGAAGCTTTCTTT
TRBD1	TRBV10-3	once	TRBJ1-2	CAISGDRGNYGYTF	TGTGCCATCAGCGGAGACAGGGGTAACTATGGCTACACCTTC
TRBD1	TRBV6-2/TRBV6-3	-	TRBJ1-2	CASSPRDDRAGYTF	TGTGCCAGCAGTCCCCGTGATGACAGGGCGGGCTACACCTTC
-	TRBV6-5	-	TRBJ1-1	CASSYSKDTSEAFF	TGTGCCAGCAGTTACTCGAAGGACACCTCTGAAGCTTTCTTT
-	TRBV7-9	few	TRBJ1-1	CASSPNRQNTEAFF	TGTGCCAGCAGCCCCAACCGACAGAACACTGAAGCTTTCTTT
-	TRBV5-1	-	TRBJ2-5	CASSAQVGHQETQYF	TGCGCCAGCAGCGCCCAAGTGGGACATCAAGAGACCCAGTACTTC
TRBD2	TRBV11-2	-	TRBJ2-3	CASSLVSSGGTDTQYF	TGTGCCAGCAGCTTAGTATCTAGCGGGGGGACGGATACGCAGTATTTT
TRBD2	TRBV9	-	TRBJ2-3	CASSVAPLAGGTDTQYF	TGTGCCAGCAGCGTAGCCCCACTAGCGGGGGGGACAGATACGCAGTATTTT
TRBD1	TRBV27	-	TRBJ1-2	CASSSPSRDRGLGYTF	TGTGCCAGCAGTTCGCCCAGTCGGGACAGGGGGTTAGGCTACACCTTC
-	TRBV3-1/TRBV3-2	-	TRBJ1-1	CASSRRAGDTEAFF	TGTGCCAGCAGCCGCAGGGCAGGTGATACTGAAGCTTTCTTT